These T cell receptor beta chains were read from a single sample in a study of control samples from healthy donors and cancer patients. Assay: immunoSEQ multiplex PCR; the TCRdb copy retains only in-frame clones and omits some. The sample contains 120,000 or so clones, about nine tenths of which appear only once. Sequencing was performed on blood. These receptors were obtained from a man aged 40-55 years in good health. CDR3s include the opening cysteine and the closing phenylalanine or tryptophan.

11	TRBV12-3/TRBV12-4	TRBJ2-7	CASSLRDKQYF
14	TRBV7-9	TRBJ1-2	CAGSPGTQNYGYTF
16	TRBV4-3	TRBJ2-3	CASSPEGLAGVNTQYF
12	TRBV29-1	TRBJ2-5	CSGGLVSETQYF
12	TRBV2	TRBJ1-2	CASEVEGRGYTF
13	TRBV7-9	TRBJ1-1	CASSVPGTGFTFF
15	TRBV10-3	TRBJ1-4	CAISEAGGVDEKLFF
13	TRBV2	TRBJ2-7	CASSVGRAYEQYF
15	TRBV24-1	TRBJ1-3	CATQLGGEDGNTIYF
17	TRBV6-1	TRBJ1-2	CASSEGGSRQGGLGYTF
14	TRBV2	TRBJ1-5	CASSADRINQPQHF
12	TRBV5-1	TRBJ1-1	CASSSGHLEAFF
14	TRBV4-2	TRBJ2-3	CASSQSGSTDTQYF
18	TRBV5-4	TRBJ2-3	CASSLAPIGRGNTDTQYF
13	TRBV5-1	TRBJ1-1	CASSWDMNTEAFF
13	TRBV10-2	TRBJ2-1	CASSAQTYNEQFF
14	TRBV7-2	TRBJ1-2	CASRHGTGGPGYTF
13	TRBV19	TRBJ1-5	CASSINRGKPQHF
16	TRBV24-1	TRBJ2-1	CATSDYSGGLYNEQFF
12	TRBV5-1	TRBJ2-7	CASSLSKYEQYF
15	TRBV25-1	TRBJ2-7	CASSEFAGSSYEQYF
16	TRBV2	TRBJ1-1	CASGGSGTVLNTEAFF
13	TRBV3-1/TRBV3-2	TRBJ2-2	CASSFTGTGELFF
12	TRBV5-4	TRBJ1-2	CASSPARGGYTF
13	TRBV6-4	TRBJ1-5	CASSLTGNQPQHF
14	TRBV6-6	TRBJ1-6	CASRGDQENSPLHF
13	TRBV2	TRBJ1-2	CATLDPGQRGYTF
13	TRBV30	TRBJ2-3	CAWSVAGAGTQYF
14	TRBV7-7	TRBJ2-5	CASSPDRGGETQYF
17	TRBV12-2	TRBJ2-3	CASRPPTSGGPTDTQYF
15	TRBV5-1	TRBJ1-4	CASNNGGRGNGKLFF
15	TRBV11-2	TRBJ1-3	CASSLARGTGNTIYF
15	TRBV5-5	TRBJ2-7	CASSRLLDNSYEQYF
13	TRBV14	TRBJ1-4	CASSQLLGEKLFF
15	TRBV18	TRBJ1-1	CASSSSGGGDTEAFF
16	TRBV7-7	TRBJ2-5	CASSPRTSGGQETQYF
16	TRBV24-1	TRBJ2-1	CATSMRGQGSYNEQFF
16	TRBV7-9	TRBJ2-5	CASSLLNRGNRETQYF
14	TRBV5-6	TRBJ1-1	CASSWGTGNTEAFF
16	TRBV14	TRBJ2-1	CASSQWGAGAINEQFF
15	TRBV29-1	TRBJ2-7	CSVAMGTGERDEQYF
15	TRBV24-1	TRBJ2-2	CATGAAGGDTGELFF
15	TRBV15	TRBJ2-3	CATSRDLGSGDTQYF
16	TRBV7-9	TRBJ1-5	CASSPLGRDRGQPQHF
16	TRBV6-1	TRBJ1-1	CASSVIGATMNTEAFF
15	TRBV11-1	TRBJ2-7	CASSLDVSPTYEQYF
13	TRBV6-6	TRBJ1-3	CAGRPASGNTIYF
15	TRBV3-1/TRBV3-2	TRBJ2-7	CASSPGTGRVYEQYF
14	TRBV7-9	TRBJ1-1	CASSAPGGGTEAFF
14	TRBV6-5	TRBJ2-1	CASTGQGPYNEQFF
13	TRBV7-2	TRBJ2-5	CASSLDRAETQYF
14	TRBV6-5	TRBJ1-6	CASSYFRDNSPLHF
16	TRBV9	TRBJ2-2	CASSVYGTEPTGELFF